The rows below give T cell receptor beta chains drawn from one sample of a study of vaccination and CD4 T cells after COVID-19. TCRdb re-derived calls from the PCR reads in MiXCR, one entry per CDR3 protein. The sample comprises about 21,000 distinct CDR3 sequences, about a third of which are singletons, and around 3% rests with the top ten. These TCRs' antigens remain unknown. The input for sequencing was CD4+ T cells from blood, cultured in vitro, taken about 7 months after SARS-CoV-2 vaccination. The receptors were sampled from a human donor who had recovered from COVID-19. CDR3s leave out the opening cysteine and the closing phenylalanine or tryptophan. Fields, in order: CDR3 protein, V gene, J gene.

ASSLDWQASYEQY	TRBV27	TRBJ2-7
ASSWASGRNEQF	TRBV19	TRBJ2-1
ASSFSAREQY	TRBV28	TRBJ2-7
ASSQDGTSGYNEQF	TRBV4-2	TRBJ2-1
ASSSSLFGRGPYEQY	TRBV7-3	TRBJ2-7
ASRLSGGSTEAF	TRBV12-2	TRBJ1-1
ASSFQENTEAF	TRBV18	TRBJ1-1
ASSFVEGAYGYT	TRBV28	TRBJ1-2
ASSYCGRASQEQY	TRBV12-3/TRBV12-4	TRBJ2-7
ASSYSRGGNQPQH	TRBV28	TRBJ1-5
ASSPDNERYEQF	TRBV28	TRBJ2-1
ASSPVGGGTYEQY	TRBV7-9	TRBJ2-7
ATSDPQGEGYQPQH	TRBV24-1	TRBJ1-5
ASSFSGSTDTQY	TRBV28	TRBJ2-3
ASSFTNNEQF	TRBV5-1	TRBJ2-1
ASSISSTYEQY	TRBV19	TRBJ2-7
ASSGDRGNSPLH	TRBV5-5	TRBJ1-6
ASSRGLALNTGELF	TRBV18	TRBJ2-2
ASTGRTLNTEAF	TRBV7-9	TRBJ1-1
SARDPTGTGGIGELF	TRBV20-1	TRBJ2-2
ASTTEGTGADTQY	TRBV28	TRBJ2-3
ASSLMASTDTQY	TRBV7-2	TRBJ2-3
SAREWDGTDTQY	TRBV20-1	TRBJ2-3
ASSIMGRERETQY	TRBV19	TRBJ2-5
ASRQGDTQY	TRBV6-4	TRBJ2-3
SASPGASSYNEQF	TRBV20-1	TRBJ2-1
AVKRGRQDNEQF	TRBV7-2	TRBJ2-1